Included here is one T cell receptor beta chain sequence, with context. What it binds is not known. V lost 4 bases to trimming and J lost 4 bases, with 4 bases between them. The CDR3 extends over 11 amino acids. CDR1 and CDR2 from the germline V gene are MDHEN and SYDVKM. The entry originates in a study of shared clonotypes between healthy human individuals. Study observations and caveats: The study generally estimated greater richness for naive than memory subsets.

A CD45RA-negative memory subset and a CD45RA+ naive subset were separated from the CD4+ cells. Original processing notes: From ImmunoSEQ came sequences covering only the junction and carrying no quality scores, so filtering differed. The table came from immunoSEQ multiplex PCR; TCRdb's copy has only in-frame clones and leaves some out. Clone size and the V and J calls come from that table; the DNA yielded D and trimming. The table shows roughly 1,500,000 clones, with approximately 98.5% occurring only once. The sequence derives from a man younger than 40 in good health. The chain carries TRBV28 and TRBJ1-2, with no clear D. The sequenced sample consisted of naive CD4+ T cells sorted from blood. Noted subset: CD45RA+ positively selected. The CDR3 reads CASSSPYGYTF. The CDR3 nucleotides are TGTGCCAGCAGTTCGCCCTATGGCTACACCTTC.